The next 6 T cell receptor beta chains were all read from a single sample in a study of blood T cell repertoires in COVID-19. Data came from immunoSEQ multiplex PCR; TCRdb stores just in-frame clones and leaves some out. Here the sample spans 87,000 or so clones, 88% being singletons. The sequenced sample was peripheral blood. These receptors all come from a man older than 75 with acute or convalescent COVID-19.

This clone was seen only a few times. This chain links TRBV10-3 with TRBJ1-2; 9 nucleotides align to TRBD1. Trimming took 0 bases from V and 6 from J; bases not matched to a gene: 5. The CDR3 spans 15 residues. Germline V gives CDR1 ENHRY, CDR2 SYGVKD. Written as DNA, the CDR3 is TGTGCCATCAGTGAGTCGACGGGGACAGGGCATGGCTACACCTTC. This encodes CAISESTGTGHGYTF.

This clone was picked up a small number of times. The chain employs TRBV25-1 and TRBJ1-4, with TRBD1 matching 8 bases. The CDR3 is made up of 14 amino acids. The germline V gene encodes CDR1 MGHDK and CDR2 SYGVNS. V was pared by 6 bases and J by 6 bases, with 6 bases of the junction left unmatched. CDR3 in DNA: TGTGCCAGCAGGGGGACAGGATTACATGAAAAACTGTTTTTT. It specifies CASRGTGLHEKLFF.

The V call is TRBV5-1, the J call TRBJ2-7; 9 bases fit TRBD1. The germline gives CDR1 SGHRS, CDR2 YFSETQ. The CDR3 has 16 residues. V was clipped by 4 bases and J by 1 base; unmatched bases: 9. CDR3 region: CASSQVQGAVSYEQYF. DNA for the CDR3: TGCGCCAGCAGCCAAGTACAGGGGGCTGTATCCTACGAGCAGTACTTC.

The chain employs TRBV9 and TRBJ1-3, with 7 positions matching TRBD1. The CDR3 sequence is 15 residues long. V was clipped by 4 bases and J by 8 bases; unmatched bases: 12. CDR1 and CDR2 from the germline V gene are SGDLS and YYNGEE. CDR3 loop: CASSPQDRSLHTIYF. DNA of the CDR3: TGTGCCAGCAGCCCTCAGGACAGGTCCCTACACACCATATATTTT.

The chain joins TRBV2 to TRBJ1-1; the match to TRBD1 covers 7 bases. Germline trimming cut 7 bases from V and 1 base from J; bases unmatched to any gene: 6. In germline, CDR1 is SNHLY, CDR2 FYNNEI. CDR3 length: 14 amino acids. CDR3 amino acids: CASTWDRWNTEAFF. The CDR3 DNA is TGTGCCAGCACCTGGGACAGATGGAACACTGAAGCTTTCTTT.

The rearrangement links TRBV28 to TRBJ1-2, with 10 bases identical to TRBD1. CDR3 length: 12 amino acids. Germline V gene sequence: CDR1 MDHEN, CDR2 SYDVKM. The V and J ends lost 3 bases and 9 bases, in that order; junction bases with no gene match: 1. CDR3 loop: CASSLGQGSYTF. The CDR3 nucleotides read TGTGCCAGCAGTTTGGGACAGGGGAGCTACACCTTC.